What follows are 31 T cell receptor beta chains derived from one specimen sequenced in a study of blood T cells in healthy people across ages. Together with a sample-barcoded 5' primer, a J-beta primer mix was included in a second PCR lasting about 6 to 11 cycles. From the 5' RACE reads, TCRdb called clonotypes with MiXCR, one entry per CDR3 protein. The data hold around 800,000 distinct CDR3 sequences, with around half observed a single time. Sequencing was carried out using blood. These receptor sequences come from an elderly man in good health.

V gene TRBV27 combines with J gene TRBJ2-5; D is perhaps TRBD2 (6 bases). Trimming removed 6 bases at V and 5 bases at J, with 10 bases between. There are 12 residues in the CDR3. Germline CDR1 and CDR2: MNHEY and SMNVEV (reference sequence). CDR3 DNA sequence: TGTGCCAGCAGGTTAAGCGGGGAGACCCAGTACTTC. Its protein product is CASRLSGETQYF.

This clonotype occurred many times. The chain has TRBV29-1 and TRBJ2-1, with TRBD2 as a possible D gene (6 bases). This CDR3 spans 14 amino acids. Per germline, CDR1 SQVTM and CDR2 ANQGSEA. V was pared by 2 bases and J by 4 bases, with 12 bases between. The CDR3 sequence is CSVEYGRDYNEQFF. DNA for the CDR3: TGCAGCGTTGAATACGGGCGGGATTACAATGAGCAGTTCTTC.

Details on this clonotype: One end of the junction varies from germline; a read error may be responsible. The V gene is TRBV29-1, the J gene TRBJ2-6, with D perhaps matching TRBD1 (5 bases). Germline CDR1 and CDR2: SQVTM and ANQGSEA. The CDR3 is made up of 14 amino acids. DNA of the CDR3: TGCAGCGTATCAGGAGACACTGGGGCCGACGTCCTGACTTTC. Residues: CSVSGDTGADVLTF.

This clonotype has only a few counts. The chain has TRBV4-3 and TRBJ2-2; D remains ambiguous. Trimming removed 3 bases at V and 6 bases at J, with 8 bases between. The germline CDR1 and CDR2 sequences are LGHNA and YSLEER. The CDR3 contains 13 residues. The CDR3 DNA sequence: TGCGCCAGCAGCCAGCGCCGGCCCGGGGAGCTGTTTTTT. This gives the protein CASSQRRPGELFF.

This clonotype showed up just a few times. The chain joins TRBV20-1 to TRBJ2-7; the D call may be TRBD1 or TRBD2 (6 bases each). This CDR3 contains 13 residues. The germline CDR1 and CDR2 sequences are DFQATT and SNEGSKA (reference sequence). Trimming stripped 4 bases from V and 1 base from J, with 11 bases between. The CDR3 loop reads CSANPGASYEQYF. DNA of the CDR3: TGCAGTGCTAATCCGGGGGCGTCCTACGAGCAGTACTTC.

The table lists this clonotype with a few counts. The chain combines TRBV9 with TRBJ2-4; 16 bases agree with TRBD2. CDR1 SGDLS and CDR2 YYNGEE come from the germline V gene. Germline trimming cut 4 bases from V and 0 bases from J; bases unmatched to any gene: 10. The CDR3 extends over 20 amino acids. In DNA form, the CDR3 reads TGTGCCAGCAGCCCGACCTTGGGACTAGCGGGAGGGGAAGCCAAAAACATTCAGTACTTC. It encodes CASSPTLGLAGGEAKNIQYF.

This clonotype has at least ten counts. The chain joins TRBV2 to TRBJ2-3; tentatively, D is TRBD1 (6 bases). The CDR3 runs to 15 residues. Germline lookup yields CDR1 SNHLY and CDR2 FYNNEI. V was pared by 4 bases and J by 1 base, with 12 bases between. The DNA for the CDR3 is TGTGCCAGCAGTGCGAAACAGGGAGGCACAGATACGCAGTATTTT. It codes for CASSAKQGGTDTQYF.

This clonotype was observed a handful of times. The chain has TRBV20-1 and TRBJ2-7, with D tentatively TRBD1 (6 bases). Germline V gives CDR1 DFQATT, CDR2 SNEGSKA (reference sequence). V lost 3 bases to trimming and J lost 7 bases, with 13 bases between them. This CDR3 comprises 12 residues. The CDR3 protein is CSARDSYNEQYF. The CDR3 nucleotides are TGCAGTGCTAGGGACAGCTACAATGAGCAGTACTTC.

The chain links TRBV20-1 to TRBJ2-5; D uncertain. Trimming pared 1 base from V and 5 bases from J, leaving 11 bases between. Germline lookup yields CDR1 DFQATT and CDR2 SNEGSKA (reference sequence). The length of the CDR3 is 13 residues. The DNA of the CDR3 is TGCAGTGCTAGAGTAGTAAAATGGGAGACCCAGTACTTC. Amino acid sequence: CSARVVKWETQYF.

The CDR3, as DNA: TGTGCCAGCAGGGCCAGGGGAAACACCGGGGAGCTGTTTTTT. Translated: CASRARGNTGELFF. This chain joins TRBV28 and TRBJ2-2, with a weak D call TRBD1 (6 bases). V was trimmed by 6 bases and J by 2 bases, leaving 10 bases between them. The CDR3 sequence is 14 residues long. CDR1 is MDHEN and CDR2 is SYDVKM in the germline V gene.

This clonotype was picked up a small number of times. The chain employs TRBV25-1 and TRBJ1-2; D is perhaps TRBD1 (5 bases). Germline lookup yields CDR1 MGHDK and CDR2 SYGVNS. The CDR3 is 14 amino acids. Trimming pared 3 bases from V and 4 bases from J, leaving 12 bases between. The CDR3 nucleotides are TGTGCCAGCAGTGATCGGTCAGGGAGCTATGGCTACACCTTC. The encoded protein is CASSDRSGSYGYTF.

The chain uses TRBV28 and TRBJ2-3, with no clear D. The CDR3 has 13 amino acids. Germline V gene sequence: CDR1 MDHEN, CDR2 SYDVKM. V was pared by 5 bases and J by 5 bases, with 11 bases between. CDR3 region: CASSANIGDTQYF. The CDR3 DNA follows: TGTGCCAGCAGTGCCAACATAGGAGATACGCAGTATTTT.

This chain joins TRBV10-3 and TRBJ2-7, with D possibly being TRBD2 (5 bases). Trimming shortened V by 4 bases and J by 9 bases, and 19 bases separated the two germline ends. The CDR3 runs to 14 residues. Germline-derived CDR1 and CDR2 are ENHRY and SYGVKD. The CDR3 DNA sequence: TGTGCCATCAGTGTGGACTTAGCCGGAACCGGGCAGTACTTC. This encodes CAISVDLAGTGQYF.

The DNA for the CDR3 is TGTGCCAGCAGTGAACCGGGACAGGCCCGCTACGAGCAGTACTTC. It yields the protein CASSEPGQARYEQYF. This rearrangement joins TRBV25-1 to TRBJ2-7; 8 positions match TRBD1. CDR3 length: 15 residues. V lost 2 bases to trimming and J lost 3 bases; unmatched junction nucleotides: 6. Germline V lookup: CDR1 MGHDK, CDR2 SYGVNS.

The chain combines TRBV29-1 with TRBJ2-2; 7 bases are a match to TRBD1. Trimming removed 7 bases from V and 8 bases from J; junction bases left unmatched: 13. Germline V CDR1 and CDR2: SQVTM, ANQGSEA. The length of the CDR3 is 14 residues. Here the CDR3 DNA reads TGCAGCGCTCAAACTAGTGACAGGGCTGGGGAGCTGTTTTTT. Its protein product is CSAQTSDRAGELFF.

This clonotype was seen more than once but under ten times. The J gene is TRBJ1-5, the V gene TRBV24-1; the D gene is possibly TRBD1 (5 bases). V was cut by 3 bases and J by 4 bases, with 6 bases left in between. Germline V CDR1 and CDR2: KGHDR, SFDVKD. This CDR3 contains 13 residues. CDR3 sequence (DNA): TGTGCCACCAGTGATCGGGGGAATCAGCCCCAGCATTTT. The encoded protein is CATSDRGNQPQHF.

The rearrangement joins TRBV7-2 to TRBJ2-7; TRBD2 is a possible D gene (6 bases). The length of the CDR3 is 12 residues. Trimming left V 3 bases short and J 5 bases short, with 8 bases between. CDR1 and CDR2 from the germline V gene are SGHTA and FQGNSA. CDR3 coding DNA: TGTGCCAGCAGCTTCCGGGAGCACGAGCAGTACTTC. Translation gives CASSFREHEQYF.

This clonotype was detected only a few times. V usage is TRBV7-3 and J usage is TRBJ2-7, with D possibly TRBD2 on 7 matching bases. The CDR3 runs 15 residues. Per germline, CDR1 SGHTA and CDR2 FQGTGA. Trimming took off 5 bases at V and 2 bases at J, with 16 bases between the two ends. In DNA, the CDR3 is TGTGCCAGCAGCCCGGGGGGACACGGCCCCTACGAGCAGTACTTC. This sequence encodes CASSPGGHGPYEQYF. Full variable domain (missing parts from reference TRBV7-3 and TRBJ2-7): GAGVSQTPSNKVTEKGKYVELRCDPISGHTALYWYRQSLGQGPEFLIYFQGTGAADDSGLPNDRFFAVRPEGSVSTLKIQRTERGDSAVYLCASSPGGHGPYEQYFGPGTRLTVT.

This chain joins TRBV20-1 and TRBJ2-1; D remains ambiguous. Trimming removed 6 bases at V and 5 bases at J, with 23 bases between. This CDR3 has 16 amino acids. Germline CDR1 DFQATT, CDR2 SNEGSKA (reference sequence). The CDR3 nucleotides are TGCAGTGCAAACGCCCTAAGTTTTAAGGGCGACAATGAGCAGTTCTTC. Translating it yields CSANALSFKGDNEQFF.

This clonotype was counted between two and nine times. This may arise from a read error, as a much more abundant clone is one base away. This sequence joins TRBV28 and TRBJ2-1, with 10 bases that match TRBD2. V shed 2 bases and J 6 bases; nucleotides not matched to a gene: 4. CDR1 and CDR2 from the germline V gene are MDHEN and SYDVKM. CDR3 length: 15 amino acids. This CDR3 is CASSLGASGGNEQFF. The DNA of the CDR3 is TGTGCCAGCAGTTTAGGGGCTAGCGGGGGCAATGAGCAGTTCTTC.

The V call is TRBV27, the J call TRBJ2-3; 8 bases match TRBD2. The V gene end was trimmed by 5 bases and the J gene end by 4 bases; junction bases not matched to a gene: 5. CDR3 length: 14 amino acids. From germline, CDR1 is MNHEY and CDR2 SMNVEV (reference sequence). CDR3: CASSQREQADTQYF. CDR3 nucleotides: TGTGCCAGCAGTCAGCGGGAGCAAGCAGATACGCAGTATTTT.

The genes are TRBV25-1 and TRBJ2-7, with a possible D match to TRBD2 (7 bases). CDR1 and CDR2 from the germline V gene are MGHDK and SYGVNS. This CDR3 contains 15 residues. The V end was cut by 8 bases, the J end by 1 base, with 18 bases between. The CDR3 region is CASSPWGGGSYEQYF. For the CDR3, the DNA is TGTGCCAGCTCCCCCTGGGGAGGGGGGTCCTACGAGCAGTACTTC.

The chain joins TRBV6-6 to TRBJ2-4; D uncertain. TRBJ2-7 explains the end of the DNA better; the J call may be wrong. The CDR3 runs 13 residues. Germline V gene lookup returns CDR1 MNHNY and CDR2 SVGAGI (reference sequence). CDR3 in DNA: TGTGCCAGCAGCCCTAAGGCGGAAAACGAGCAGTACTTC. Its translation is CASSPKAENEQYF.

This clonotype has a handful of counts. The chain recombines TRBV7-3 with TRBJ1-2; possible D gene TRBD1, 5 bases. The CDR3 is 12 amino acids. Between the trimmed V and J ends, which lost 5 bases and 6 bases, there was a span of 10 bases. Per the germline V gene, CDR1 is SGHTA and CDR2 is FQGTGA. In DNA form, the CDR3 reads TGTGCCAGCAGCCACGGGGGGGATGGCTACACCTTC. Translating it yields CASSHGGDGYTF.

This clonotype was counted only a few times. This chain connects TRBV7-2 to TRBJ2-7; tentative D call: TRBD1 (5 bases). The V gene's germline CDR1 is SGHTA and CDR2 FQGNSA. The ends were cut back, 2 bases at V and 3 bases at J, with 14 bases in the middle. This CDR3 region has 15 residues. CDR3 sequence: CASSLLAGQIYEQYF. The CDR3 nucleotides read TGTGCCAGCAGCTTATTGGCAGGGCAGATCTACGAGCAGTACTTC.

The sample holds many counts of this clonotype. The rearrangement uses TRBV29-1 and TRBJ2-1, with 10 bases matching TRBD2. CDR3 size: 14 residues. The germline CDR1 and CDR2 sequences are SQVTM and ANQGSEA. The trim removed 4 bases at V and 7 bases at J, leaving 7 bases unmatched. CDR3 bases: TGCAGCGTTGTAGTCGAGACTAGCGGGAATGAGCAGTTCTTC. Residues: CSVVVETSGNEQFF.

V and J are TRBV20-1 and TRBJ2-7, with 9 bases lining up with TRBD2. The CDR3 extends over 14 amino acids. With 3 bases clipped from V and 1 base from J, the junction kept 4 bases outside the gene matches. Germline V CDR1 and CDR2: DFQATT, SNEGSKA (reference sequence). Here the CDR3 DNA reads TGCAGTGCTAGGAGCGGGAGGTTTTCCTACGAGCAGTACTTC. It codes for CSARSGRFSYEQYF.

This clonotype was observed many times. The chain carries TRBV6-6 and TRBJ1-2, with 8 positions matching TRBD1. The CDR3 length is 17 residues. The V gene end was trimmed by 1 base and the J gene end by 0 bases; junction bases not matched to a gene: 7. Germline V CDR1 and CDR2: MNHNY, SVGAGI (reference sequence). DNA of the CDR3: TGTGCCAGCAGTTACTTTGGACAGGGCCGAGCTAACTATGGCTACACCTTC. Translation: CASSYFGQGRANYGYTF.

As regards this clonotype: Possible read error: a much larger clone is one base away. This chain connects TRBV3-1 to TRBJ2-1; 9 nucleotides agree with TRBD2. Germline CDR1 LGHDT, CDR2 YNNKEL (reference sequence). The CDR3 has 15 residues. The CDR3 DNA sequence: TGTGCCAGCAGCCCCCCAGCGGGAGGATACAATGCGCAGTTCTTC. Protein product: CASSPPAGGYNAQFF.

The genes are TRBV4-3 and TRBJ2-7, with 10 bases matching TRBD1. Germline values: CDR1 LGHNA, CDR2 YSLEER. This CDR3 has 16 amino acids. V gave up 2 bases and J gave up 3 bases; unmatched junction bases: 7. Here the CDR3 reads CASSQSLGDRGYEQYF. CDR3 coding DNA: TGCGCCAGCAGCCAATCCCTCGGGGACAGGGGCTACGAGCAGTACTTC.

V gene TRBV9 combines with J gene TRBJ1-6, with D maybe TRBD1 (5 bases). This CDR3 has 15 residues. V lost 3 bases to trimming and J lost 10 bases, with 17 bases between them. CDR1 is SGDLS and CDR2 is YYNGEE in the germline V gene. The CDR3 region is CASSGIQGDGSPLHF. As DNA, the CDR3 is TGTGCCAGCAGCGGAATCCAGGGAGATGGCTCACCCCTCCACTTT.